This T cell receptor (beta chain) was captured by sequencing in a study of identical twins. Study-level findings and limits: Zero-insertion results could be subject to partial confounding by invariant MAIT and iNKT cells. Within twin pairs, the out-of-frame alpha sequences they shared showed excess low generation probability. With beta out-of-frame sequences, excess sharing by twins was weaker.

This clonotype was detected only a few times. Its antigen remains unidentified. Looked up from germline, CDR1 is SNHLY and CDR2 is FYNNEI. The CDR3 totals 14 residues. The V segment lost 6 bases and the J segment 4 bases; nucleotides outside the gene matches: 3. Each donor was a healthy Caucasian. TCRdb independently ran MiXCR on the 5' RACE reads; one entry per CDR3 protein. The repertoire holds about 690,000 distinct CDR3 sequences, with approximately 6% as singletons. This chain connects TRBV2 to TRBJ2-1; 10 nucleotides agree with TRBD1. The receptor was derived from a man younger than 30 in good health. The sample was naive T cells sorted from blood. This chain's CDR3 is CASRGTGEYNEQFF. The DNA for the CDR3 is TGTGCCAGCAGAGGGACAGGGGAATACAATGAGCAGTTCTTC. Looking up the rest from reference TRBV2 and TRBJ2-1 gives the full variable domain: EPEVTQTPSHQVTQMGQEVILRCVPISNHLYFYWYRQILGQKVEFLVSFYNNEISEKSEIFDDQFSVERPDGSNFTLKIRSTKLEDSAMYFCASRGTGEYNEQFFGPGTRLTVL.